The T cell receptor (beta chain) under discussion was sequenced for a study of blood T cell repertoires in COVID-19. For the study at large: The origin of the acute and convalescent COVID-19 samples was the United States, Italy and Spain.

This clone was detected only once. Per the original methods: Amplification of reference gene primers provided the estimated nucleated cell counts. Sequencing was performed with immunoSEQ multiplex PCR; in TCRdb, only in-frame clones are kept and a portion is missing. V and J calls and clone size are as listed in that table; D and trimming were resolved from the DNA. The table has more than 250,000 clones, approximately 88% seen once. V was clipped by 3 bases and J by 1 base; unmatched bases: 3. There are 15 residues in the CDR3. CDR1 is SGHAT and CDR2 is FQNNGV in the germline V gene. Sequenced sample: peripheral blood. The chain recombines TRBV11-2 with TRBJ1-5; 7 bases map to TRBD1. The receptor comes from a woman in her 30s with COVID-19, enrolled during active disease. The CDR3 here is CASSLTGTSNQPQHF. In DNA, the CDR3 is TGTGCCAGCAGCTTGACAGGGACGAGCAATCAGCCCCAGCATTTT.